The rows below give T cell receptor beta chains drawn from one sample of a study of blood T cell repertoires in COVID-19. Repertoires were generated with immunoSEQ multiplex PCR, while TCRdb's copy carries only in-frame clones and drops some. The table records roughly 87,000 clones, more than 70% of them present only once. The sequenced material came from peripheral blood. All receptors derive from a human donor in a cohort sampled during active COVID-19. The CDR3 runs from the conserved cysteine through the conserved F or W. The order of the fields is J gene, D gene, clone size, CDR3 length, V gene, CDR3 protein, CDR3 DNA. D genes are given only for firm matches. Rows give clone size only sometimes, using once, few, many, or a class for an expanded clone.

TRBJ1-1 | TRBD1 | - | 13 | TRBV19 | CASIAGTATEAFF | TGTGCCAGTATTGCCGGGACAGCAACTGAAGCTTTCTTT
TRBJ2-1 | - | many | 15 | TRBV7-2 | CASSLVGTAPWEQFF | TGTGCCAGCAGCTTAGTAGGGACTGCCCCATGGGAGCAGTTCTTC
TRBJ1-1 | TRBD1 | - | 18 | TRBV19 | CASTPGQGFFGILTEAFF | TGTGCCAGCACCCCGGGACAGGGATTTTTTGGGATCCTCACTGAAGCTTTCTTT
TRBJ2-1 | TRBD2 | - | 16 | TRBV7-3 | CASSVGTSGNNGEQFF | TGTGCCAGCAGCGTAGGGACTAGCGGGAATAACGGTGAGCAGTTCTTC
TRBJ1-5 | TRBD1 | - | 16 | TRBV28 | CASSAGTGVSNQPQHF | TGTGCCAGCAGCGCGGGGACAGGCGTTAGCAATCAGCCCCAGCATTTT
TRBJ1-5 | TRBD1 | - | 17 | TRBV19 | CASSPRTGENGNQPQHF | TGTGCCAGTAGTCCCCGGACAGGGGAGAACGGCAATCAGCCCCAGCATTTT
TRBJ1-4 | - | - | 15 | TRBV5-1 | CASSLGAQQGEKLFF | TGCGCCAGCAGCTTGGGGGCCCAGCAAGGTGAAAAACTGTTTTTT
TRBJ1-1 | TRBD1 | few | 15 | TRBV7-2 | CASSSYRGSNTEAFF | TGTGCCAGCAGTTCGTACAGGGGATCGAACACTGAAGCTTTCTTT
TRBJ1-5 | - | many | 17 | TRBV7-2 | CASSLRDSQYSNQPQHF | TGTGCCAGCAGCTTACGAGACAGCCAGTATAGCAATCAGCCCCAGCATTTT
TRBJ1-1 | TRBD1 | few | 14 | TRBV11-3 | CASRKRDSDTEAFF | TGTGCCAGCAGAAAACGGGACAGTGACACTGAAGCTTTCTTT
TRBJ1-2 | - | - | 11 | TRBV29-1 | CSVDNAGGYTF | TGCAGCGTTGATAACGCCGGTGGCTACACCTTC
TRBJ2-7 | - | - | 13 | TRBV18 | CASSPNSIDEQYF | TGTGCCAGCTCACCTAACAGTATCGACGAGCAGTACTTC
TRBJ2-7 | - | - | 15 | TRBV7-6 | CASSLGSGPTSEQYF | TGTGCCAGCAGCTTAGGTTCAGGGCCCACCTCCGAGCAGTACTTC
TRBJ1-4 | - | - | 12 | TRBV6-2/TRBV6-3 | CASSYEGQRFLF | TGTGCCAGCAGTTACGAGGGCCAGCGGTTTTTGTTT
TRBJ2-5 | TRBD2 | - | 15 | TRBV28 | CASSLPSGRQETQYF | TGTGCCAGCAGTCTCCCTAGCGGGAGACAAGAGACCCAGTACTTC
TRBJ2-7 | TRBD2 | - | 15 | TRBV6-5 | CASSRTSGSNYEQYF | TGTGCCAGCTCGCGTACTAGCGGGAGTAATTACGAGCAGTACTTC
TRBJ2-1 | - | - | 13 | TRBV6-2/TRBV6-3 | CASSYHSYNEQFF | TGTGCCAGCAGTTACCACTCCTACAATGAGCAGTTCTTC
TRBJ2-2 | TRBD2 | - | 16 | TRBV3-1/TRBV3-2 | CASSQDLAGDTGELFF | TGTGCCAGCAGCCAAGATTTGGCGGGAGATACCGGGGAGCTGTTTTTT
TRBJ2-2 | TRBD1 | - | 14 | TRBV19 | CASSWDSNTGELFF | TGTGCCAGTAGTTGGGACAGCAACACCGGGGAGCTGTTTTTT
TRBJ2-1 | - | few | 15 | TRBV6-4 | CASSPPGEFYNEQFF | TGTGCCAGCAGTCCGCCGGGAGAGTTCTACAATGAGCAGTTCTTC
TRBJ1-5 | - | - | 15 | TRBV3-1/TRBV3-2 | CASSPQGNGNQPQHF | TGTGCCAGCAGCCCCCAGGGGAACGGCAATCAGCCCCAGCATTTT
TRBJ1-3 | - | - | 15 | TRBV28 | CASLSGLTTGNTIYF | TGTGCCAGCCTCTCGGGTCTGACTACTGGAAACACCATATATTTT
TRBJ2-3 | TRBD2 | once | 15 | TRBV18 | CASSSTSGSSDTQYF | TGTGCCAGCTCATCGACTAGCGGGAGCTCAGATACGCAGTATTTT
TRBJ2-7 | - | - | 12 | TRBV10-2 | CASSELIYEQYF | TGCGCCAGCAGTGAGTTAATCTACGAGCAGTACTTC
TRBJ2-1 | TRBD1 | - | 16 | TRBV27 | CASLISRTGSSDEQFF | TGTGCCAGCCTAATCAGTCGGACAGGGAGTAGCGATGAGCAGTTCTTC
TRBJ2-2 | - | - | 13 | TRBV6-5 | CAGGQGTTGELFF | TGTGCCGGGGGTCAGGGGACCACCGGGGAGCTGTTTTTT
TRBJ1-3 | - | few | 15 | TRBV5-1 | CASSLDSGPGNTIYF | TGCGCCAGCAGCTTAGACAGTGGTCCTGGAAACACCATATATTTT
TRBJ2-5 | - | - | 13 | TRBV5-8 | CASSLGIEETQYF | TGTGCCAGCAGCTTGGGAATAGAAGAGACCCAGTACTTC
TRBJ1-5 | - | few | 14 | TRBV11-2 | CASSLGGTHQPQHF | TGTGCCAGCAGCTTAGGTGGCACACATCAGCCCCAGCATTTT
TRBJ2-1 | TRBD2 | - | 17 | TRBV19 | CASSITAGDSYYNEQFF | TGTGCCAGTAGTATTACAGCGGGGGACTCCTACTACAATGAGCAGTTCTTC
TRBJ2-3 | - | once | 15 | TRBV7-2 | CASSIIAVTTDTQYF | TGTGCCAGCAGCATAATAGCGGTTACCACAGATACGCAGTATTTT